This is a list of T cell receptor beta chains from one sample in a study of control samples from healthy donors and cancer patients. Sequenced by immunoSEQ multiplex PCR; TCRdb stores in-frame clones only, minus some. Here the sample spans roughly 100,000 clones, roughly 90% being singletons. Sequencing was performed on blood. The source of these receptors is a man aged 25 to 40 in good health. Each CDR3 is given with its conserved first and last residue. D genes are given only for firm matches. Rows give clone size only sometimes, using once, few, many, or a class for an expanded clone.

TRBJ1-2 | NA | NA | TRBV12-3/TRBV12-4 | CASSSAGRGGYTF | TGTGCCAGCAGTTCGGCAGGGAGAGGCGGCTACACCTTC
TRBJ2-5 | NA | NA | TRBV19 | CASSIRVGETQYF | TGTGCCAGTAGTATTCGGGTTGGAGAGACCCAGTACTTC
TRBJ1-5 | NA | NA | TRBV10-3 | CAIRGAGGRNQPQHF | TGTGCCATCAGAGGGGCCGGGGGTCGCAATCAGCCCCAGCATTTT
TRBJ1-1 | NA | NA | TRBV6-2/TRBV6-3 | CASSFLQGNTEAFF | TGTGCCAGCAGTTTTTTACAGGGGAACACTGAAGCTTTCTTT
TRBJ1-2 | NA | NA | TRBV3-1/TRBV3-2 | CASSQEARGATGYTF | TGTGCCAGCAGCCAAGAGGCGCGAGGGGCGACTGGCTACACCTTC
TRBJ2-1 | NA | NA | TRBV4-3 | CASSQAVSDYNEQFF | TGCGCCAGCAGCCAAGCAGTCAGCGACTACAATGAGCAGTTCTTC
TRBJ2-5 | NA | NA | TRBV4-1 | CASSQSQETQYF | TGCGCCAGCAGCCAGAGTCAAGAGACCCAGTACTTC
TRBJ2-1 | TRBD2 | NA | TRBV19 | CASVEGTSGRGYEQFF | TGTGCCAGTGTCGAAGGGACTAGCGGGAGAGGGTATGAGCAGTTCTTC
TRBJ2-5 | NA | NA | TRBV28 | CASRGAPQETQYF | TGTGCCAGCAGGGGGGCGCCCCAAGAGACCCAGTACTTC
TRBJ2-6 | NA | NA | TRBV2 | CASSRRDVQSSGANVLTF | TGTGCCAGCAGTAGACGGGACGTTCAATCCTCTGGGGCCAACGTCCTGACTTTC
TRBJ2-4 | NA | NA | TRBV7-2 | CASSLSSGVQNIQYF | TGTGCCAGCAGCTTATCATCGGGAGTACAAAACATTCAGTACTTC
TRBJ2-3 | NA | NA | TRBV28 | CASSLYAGWDSTDTQYF | TGTGCCAGCAGTTTATACGCAGGGTGGGATAGCACAGATACGCAGTATTTT
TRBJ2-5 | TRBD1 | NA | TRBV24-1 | CATSDPRGRGTGGETQYF | TGTGCCACCAGTGATCCCCGAGGTAGAGGGACAGGGGGAGAGACCCAGTACTTC
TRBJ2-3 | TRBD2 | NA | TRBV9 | CASSDRGTSGYTDTQYF | TGTGCCAGCAGCGACCGAGGGACTAGCGGGTACACAGATACGCAGTATTTT
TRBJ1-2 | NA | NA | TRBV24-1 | CATSDPITGGVYGYTF | TGTGCCACCAGTGATCCTATTACGGGGGGAGTCTATGGCTACACCTTC
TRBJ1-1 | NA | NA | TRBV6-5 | CASRADPSTEAFF | TGTGCCAGCAGAGCAGACCCGAGCACTGAAGCTTTCTTT
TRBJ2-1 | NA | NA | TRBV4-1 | CASSQVAGRGINEQFF | TGCGCCAGCAGCCAAGTGGCGGGGAGGGGGATAAATGAGCAGTTCTTC
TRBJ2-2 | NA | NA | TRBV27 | CASSRLGTGELFF | TGTGCCAGCAGTCGCTTGGGAACCGGGGAGCTGTTTTTT
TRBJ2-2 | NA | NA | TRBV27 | CASSLSGGDMARELFF | TGTGCCAGCAGTTTATCGGGCGGGGACATGGCTAGGGAGCTGTTTTTT
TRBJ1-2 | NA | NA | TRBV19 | CASSNRQIANYGYTF | TGTGCCAGTAGTAACCGACAGATCGCTAACTATGGCTACACCTTC
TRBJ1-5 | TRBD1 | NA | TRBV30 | CAWSSDRGQPQHF | TGTGCCTGGAGTTCGGACAGGGGTCAGCCCCAGCATTTT
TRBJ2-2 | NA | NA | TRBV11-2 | CASSLVNTGELFF | TGTGCCAGCAGCTTAGTAAACACCGGGGAGCTGTTTTTT
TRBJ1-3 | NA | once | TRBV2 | CASSARDRGNTIYF | TGTGCCAGCAGTGCCCGGGACCGTGGAAACACCATATATTTT
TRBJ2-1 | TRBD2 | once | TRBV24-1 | CATSDPRGDSYNEQFF | TGTGCCACCAGTGATCCGCGGGGGGACTCCTACAATGAGCAGTTCTTC
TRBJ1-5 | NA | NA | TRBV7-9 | CASSLGGGNQPQHF | TGTGCCAGCAGCTTAGGGGGCGGCAATCAGCCCCAGCATTTT
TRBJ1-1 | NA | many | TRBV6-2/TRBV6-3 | CASSYSERLGAFF | TGTGCCAGCAGTTACTCGGAACGGCTGGGAGCTTTCTTT
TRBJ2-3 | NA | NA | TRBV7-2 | CASAVQSTDTQYF | TGTGCCAGCGCAGTCCAAAGCACAGATACGCAGTATTTT
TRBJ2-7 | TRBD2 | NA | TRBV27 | CASSRNREGEQYF | TGTGCCAGCAGTAGAAACCGGGAGGGCGAGCAGTACTTC
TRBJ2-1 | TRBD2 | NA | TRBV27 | CASSLFSGVVYNEQFF | TGTGCCAGCAGCTTATTTAGCGGGGTAGTCTACAATGAGCAGTTCTTC
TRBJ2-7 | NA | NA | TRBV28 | CASSFAAGDREQYF | TGTGCCAGCTCCTTCGCAGCCGGGGACCGCGAGCAGTACTTC
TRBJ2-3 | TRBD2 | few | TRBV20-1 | CSASNLAGRIGTQYF | TGCAGTGCTAGTAATCTAGCGGGGAGGATAGGTACGCAGTATTTT
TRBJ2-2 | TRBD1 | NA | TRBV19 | CASGRWTGGTGELFF | TGTGCCAGTGGACGGTGGACAGGAGGTACCGGGGAGCTGTTTTTT
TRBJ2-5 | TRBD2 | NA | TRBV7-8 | CASSLRVGEGHGETQYF | TGTGCCAGCAGCTTAAGGGTGGGGGAGGGCCATGGAGAGACCCAGTACTTC
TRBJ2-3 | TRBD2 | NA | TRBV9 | CASSVDGRGTDTQYF | TGTGCCAGCAGCGTAGACGGGAGGGGGACAGATACGCAGTATTTT
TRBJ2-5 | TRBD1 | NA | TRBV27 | CASRHLTGGGETQYF | TGTGCCAGCAGACACCTAACAGGGGGCGGAGAGACCCAGTACTTC
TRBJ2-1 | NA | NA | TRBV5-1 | CASSLTPPYGEQFF | TGCGCCAGCAGCTTGACGCCCCCTTACGGTGAGCAGTTCTTC
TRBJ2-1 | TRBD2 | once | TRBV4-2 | CASSQDLASGGAFSYNEQFF | TGTGCCAGCAGCCAAGATCTCGCTAGCGGGGGGGCTTTCTCCTACAATGAGCAGTTCTTC
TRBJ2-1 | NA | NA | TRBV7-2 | CASSVDSAIAQFF | TGTGCCAGCAGCGTAGACAGCGCAATAGCGCAGTTCTTC
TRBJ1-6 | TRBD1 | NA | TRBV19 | CASSLTGAGSPLHF | TGTGCCAGTAGTCTGACAGGGGCGGGTTCACCCCTCCACTTT
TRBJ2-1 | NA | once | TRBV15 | CATSRRVTSLSEQFF | TGTGCCACCAGCAGGAGGGTCACTAGTCTTAGTGAGCAGTTCTTC
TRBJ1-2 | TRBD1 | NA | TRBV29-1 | CSARRTGGDYGYTF | TGCAGCGCCCGCAGGACAGGGGGCGACTATGGCTACACCTTC
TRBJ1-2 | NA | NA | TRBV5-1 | CASSLIWGVDYGYTF | TGCGCCAGCAGCTTGATTTGGGGCGTGGACTATGGCTACACCTTC
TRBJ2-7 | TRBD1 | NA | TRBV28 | CASRTRDRGFEQYF | TGTGCCAGCAGAACCCGGGACAGGGGTTTCGAGCAGTACTTC
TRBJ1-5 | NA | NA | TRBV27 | CASSAGWGLQPQHF | TGTGCCAGCAGTGCAGGATGGGGTCTTCAGCCCCAGCATTTT
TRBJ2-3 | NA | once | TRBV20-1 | CSALSNTQYF | TGCAGTGCTCTGTCGAATACGCAGTATTTT
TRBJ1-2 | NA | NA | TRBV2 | CASKTQANYGYTF | TGTGCCAGCAAAACTCAAGCTAACTATGGCTACACCTTC
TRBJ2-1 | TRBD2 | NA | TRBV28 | CASSPRLAGNEQFF | TGTGCCAGCAGTCCCCGACTAGCGGGCAATGAGCAGTTCTTC
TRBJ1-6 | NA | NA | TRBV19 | CASSATGTNSPLHF | TGTGCCAGTAGTGCCACAGGGACTAATTCACCCCTCCACTTT
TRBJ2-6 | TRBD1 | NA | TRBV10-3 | CAISGDRSGANVLTF | TGTGCCATCAGTGGGGACAGGTCTGGGGCCAACGTCCTGACTTTC
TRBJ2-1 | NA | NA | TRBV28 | CASSDKGYYNEQFF | TGTGCCAGCAGTGACAAAGGGTATTACAATGAGCAGTTCTTC
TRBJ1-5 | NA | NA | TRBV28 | CASSFPLDGTGNQPQHF | TGTGCCAGCAGTTTCCCCCTGGACGGAACTGGCAATCAGCCCCAGCATTTT
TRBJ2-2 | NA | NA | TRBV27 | CASSLGAATGELFF | TGTGCCAGCAGTTTAGGTGCTGCCACCGGGGAGCTGTTTTTT
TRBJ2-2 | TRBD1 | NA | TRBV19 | CASSSRTGGGPGELFF | TGTGCCAGTAGTAGTAGGACAGGGGGCGGACCCGGGGAGCTGTTTTTT
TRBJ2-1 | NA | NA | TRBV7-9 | CASSFSTGNEQFF | TGTGCCAGCAGCTTTAGTACTGGGAATGAGCAGTTCTTC
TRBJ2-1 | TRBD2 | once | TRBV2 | CASSQRGGGAGTEQFF | TGTGCCAGCAGCCAAAGGGGCGGGGGGGCCGGGACTGAGCAGTTCTTC
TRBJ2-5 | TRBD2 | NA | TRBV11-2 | CASSRTGTSGGFQETQYF | TGTGCCAGCAGCCGCACCGGGACTAGCGGGGGCTTCCAAGAGACCCAGTACTTC
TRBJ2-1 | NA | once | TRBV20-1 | CSARDGGVGFF | TGCAGTGCTAGAGATGGAGGAGTTGGGTTCTTC
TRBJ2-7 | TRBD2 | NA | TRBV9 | CASSPSAGAGYEQYF | TGTGCCAGCAGCCCCTCGGCGGGAGCAGGCTACGAGCAGTACTTC